The rows below give T cell receptor beta chains drawn from one sample of a study of T cells after yellow fever vaccination. MiXCR, run by TCRdb on the 5' RACE reads, gives a single entry per CDR3 protein. The sample holds about 230,000 distinct CDR3 sequences; around 6.7% are singletons and the top ten take approximately 0.99%. Source: CD4+ T cells sorted from PBMCs, taken on the day of the yellow fever booster vaccination. Receptor source: a man aged 30-40 years who received the YFV17D yellow fever vaccine. Each CDR3 is given with its conserved first and last residue. The D gene is left open where the match is weak. Some rows have no size entry. The others give once, few or many, or a class for an expanded clone.

CDR3 protein: CASSAWAGGDKQFF
CDR3 DNA: TGTGCCAGCAGTGCGTGGGCAGGGGGCGATAAGCAGTTCTTC
V gene: TRBV12-3/TRBV12-4
J gene: TRBJ2-1
D gene: TRBD1
clone size: .

CDR3 protein: CSVAVSGLGYEQYF
CDR3 DNA: TGCAGCGTCGCCGTCTCAGGGTTAGGGTACGAGCAGTACTTC
V gene: TRBV29-1
J gene: TRBJ2-7
D gene: .
clone size: many

CDR3 protein: CSGGLAGRYNEQFF
CDR3 DNA: TGCAGTGGCGGCTTAGCGGGCCGCTACAATGAGCAGTTCTTC
V gene: TRBV20-1
J gene: TRBJ2-1
D gene: TRBD2
clone size: many

CDR3 protein: CASSLVSRVAGRDNEQFF
CDR3 DNA: TGTGCCAGCAGCTTAGTCTCTAGGGTAGCGGGACGAGACAATGAGCAGTTCTTC
V gene: TRBV11-2
J gene: TRBJ2-1
D gene: TRBD2
clone size: few

CDR3 protein: CAMTSGPTRGRSYNEQFF
CDR3 DNA: TGTGCCATGACTAGCGGGCCTACCCGGGGGCGCTCCTACAATGAGCAGTTCTTC
V gene: TRBV10-3
J gene: TRBJ2-1
D gene: TRBD2
clone size: many

CDR3 protein: CASSPGPLREQFF
CDR3 DNA: TGTGCCAGCAGCCCGGGGCCCCTGAGAGAGCAGTTCTTC
V gene: TRBV7-3
J gene: TRBJ2-1
D gene: .
clone size: many

CDR3 protein: CASTRSRGATGELFF
CDR3 DNA: TGTGCCAGCACCCGCTCGCGGGGGGCCACCGGGGAGCTGTTTTTT
V gene: TRBV12-3/TRBV12-4
J gene: TRBJ2-2
D gene: TRBD2
clone size: .

CDR3 protein: CSASRDHEQYF
CDR3 DNA: TGCAGTGCTTCCAGGGACCACGAGCAGTACTTC
V gene: TRBV20-1
J gene: TRBJ2-7
D gene: .
clone size: few

CDR3 protein: CASAGQDLGETQYF
CDR3 DNA: TGTGCCAGCGCCGGACAGGATCTAGGAGAGACCCAGTACTTC
V gene: TRBV18
J gene: TRBJ2-5
D gene: TRBD1
clone size: many

CDR3 protein: CASSLDGTSGSREQFF
CDR3 DNA: TGTGCCAGCAGCTTAGACGGGACTAGCGGGAGCCGTGAGCAGTTCTTC
V gene: TRBV7-2
J gene: TRBJ2-1
D gene: TRBD2
clone size: few

CDR3 protein: CASSQGLAGVDEQFF
CDR3 DNA: TGTGCCAGCAGCCAAGGCCTAGCGGGGGTGGATGAGCAGTTCTTC
V gene: TRBV14
J gene: TRBJ2-1
D gene: TRBD2
clone size: .

CDR3 protein: CASSFRGARETQYF
CDR3 DNA: TGTGCCAGCAGCTTTCGGGGGGCACGAGAGACCCAGTACTTC
V gene: TRBV11-2
J gene: TRBJ2-5
D gene: .
clone size: many